This T cell receptor (beta chain) was sequenced in a study of blood T cell repertoires in COVID-19. Study details: The United States, Italy and Spain were the sources of the acute and convalescent COVID-19 samples.

The CDR3 loop spans 15 amino acids. Germline CDR1 MDHEN, CDR2 SYDVKM. Between the trimmed V and J ends, which lost 5 bases and 7 bases, there was a span of 19 bases. Under the authors' procedure: Estimation of nucleated cell counts was performed using reference gene primer amplification. Generated by immunoSEQ multiplex PCR, the TCRdb table keeps only in-frame clones and is missing some. V and J calls and clone size are those listed in that table; D and trimming were worked out from the DNA. The repertoire holds under 350,000 clones, about 86% seen once, with about 4.2% in the top ten. The specimen was PBMCs or T cells enriched from blood (not recorded which). The receptor comes from a woman aged 40 to 50 with acute COVID-19. This chain uses TRBV28 with TRBJ2-3, with D possibly TRBD1 on 8 matching bases. As DNA, the CDR3 is TGTGCCAGCAGTCCCGGACAGGGAGGGTTACATACGCAGTATTTT. Amino acid sequence: CASSPGQGGLHTQYF.